Each of the 20 T cell receptor beta chains below was sequenced from the same sample in a study of T cell responses to AZD1222 COVID-19 vaccine. Measured with immunoSEQ multiplex PCR; TCRdb has only the in-frame clones, and not every one. The profile shows roughly 170,000 clones, approximately 90% of them singletons. The source was peripheral blood, collected on day 0 of AZD1222 vaccination. The receptors come from an adult in good health.

V and J are TRBV14 and TRBJ2-3, with 10 bases lining up with TRBD1. This CDR3 is built from 18 residues. Germline V gives CDR1 SGHDN, CDR2 FVKESK. After removal of 4 bases from V and 2 bases from J, the junction contained 12 bases not matched to a gene. The CDR3 DNA is TGTGCCAGCAGCCCACAAATTGACAGGGGGCTTACCACAGATACGCAGTATTTT. Amino acids: CASSPQIDRGLTTDTQYF.

V is TRBV7-6 and J is TRBJ2-7; 7 bases map to TRBD2. The CDR3 is made up of 15 amino acids. Germline V CDR1 and CDR2: SGHVS, FNYEAQ. Losses at the gene ends were 6 bases for V and 0 bases for J; bases not matched to a gene: 8. The DNA of the CDR3 is TGTGCCAGCAGTCCACTGGGGGGGGACTCCTACGAGCAGTACTTC. This encodes CASSPLGGDSYEQYF.

The gene calls are TRBV9 and TRBJ1-2; D is unresolved. This CDR3 is built from 15 residues. The V gene's germline CDR1 is SGDLS and CDR2 YYNGEE. The germline V and J ends were trimmed by 0 bases and 3 bases, with 12 bases remaining between them. Written as DNA, the CDR3 is TGTGCCAGCAGCGTAGAGGCCGGCGGGGACTATGGCTACACCTTC. It specifies CASSVEAGGDYGYTF.

The chain has TRBV9 and TRBJ2-1; no reliable D call. The CDR3 loop spans 14 amino acids. V lost 0 bases and J 4 bases, leaving 8 bases between the germline ends. The germline V gene has CDR1 SGDLS and CDR2 YYNGEE. The CDR3 reads CASSVGTAYNEQFF. The CDR3, as DNA: TGTGCCAGCAGCGTAGGGACGGCTTACAATGAGCAGTTCTTC.

This sequence joins TRBV4-1 and TRBJ2-3, with D perhaps being TRBD1 or TRBD2 (5 bases each). There are 17 residues in the CDR3. V shed 0 bases and J shed 2 bases, with 15 bases lying between them. Per the germline V gene, CDR1 is MGHRA and CDR2 is YSYEKL. CDR3: CASSQDQRGTSTDTQYF. The CDR3 coding sequence is TGCGCCAGCAGCCAAGATCAGAGAGGGACCTCCACAGATACGCAGTATTTT.

The V gene is TRBV28, the J gene TRBJ2-2, with 8 bases fitting TRBD1. Trimming took 6 bases from V and 5 from J; bases not matched to a gene: 23. The CDR3 contains 20 residues. Looked up from germline, CDR1 is MDHEN and CDR2 is SYDVKM. The CDR3 DNA reads TGTGCCAGCAGCGACGACAACAGGGGGTTTGCGGCTAGAAGGACCGGGGAGCTGTTTTTT. Translated, it gives CASSDDNRGFAARRTGELFF.

The chain carries TRBV7-6 and TRBJ1-1; D possibly corresponds to TRBD1 (5 bases). Looked up from germline, CDR1 is SGHVS and CDR2 is FNYEAQ. The ends were cut back, 5 bases at V and 4 bases at J, with 17 bases in the middle. The CDR3 is 15 amino acids. The CDR3 loop reads CASSAGPTRGTEAFF. Here the CDR3 DNA reads TGTGCCAGCAGCGCCGGACCCACGAGGGGCACTGAAGCTTTCTTT.

This rearrangement joins TRBV9 to TRBJ1-4, with 7 bases aligning to TRBD1. The CDR3 loop spans 15 amino acids. V lost 4 bases and J lost 8; bases outside the gene matches: 11. The germline V gene has CDR1 SGDLS and CDR2 YYNGEE. The CDR3 is CASSLSGTVSEKLFF. CDR3 nucleotides: TGTGCCAGCAGCTTGAGCGGGACAGTGTCCGAAAAACTGTTTTTT.

The chain couples TRBV5-1 to TRBJ2-2, with TRBD1 as a possible D gene (6 bases). V lost 1 base and J lost 0, with 13 bases in between. The length of the CDR3 is 17 residues. Looked up from germline, CDR1 is SGHRS and CDR2 is YFSETQ. CDR3 sequence: CASSLFSRGANTGELFF. The DNA of the CDR3 is TGCGCCAGCAGCTTGTTTTCCAGGGGAGCGAACACCGGGGAGCTGTTTTTT.

The CDR3 DNA reads as TGCGCCAGCAGCCAAGGCAGGGTACGGGAAAAACTGTTTTTT. It encodes CASSQGRVREKLFF. The rearrangement uses TRBV4-1 and TRBJ1-4; perhaps TRBD1 as D (5 bases). The CDR3 contains 14 residues. Trimming took off 1 base at V and 8 bases at J, with 11 bases between the two ends. Germline V gene sequence: CDR1 MGHRA, CDR2 YSYEKL.

DNA of the CDR3: TGTGCCAGCAGAAGCCCTGGACAGGGGACTGGCTACACCTTC. Residues: CASRSPGQGTGYTF. This sequence joins TRBV27 and TRBJ1-2; 9 nucleotides agree with TRBD1. Trimming took 6 bases from V and 7 from J; bases not matched to a gene: 9. The length of the CDR3 is 14 residues. Germline loops: CDR1 MNHEY, CDR2 SMNVEV (reference sequence).

The rearrangement joins TRBV7-2 to TRBJ2-1; D gene ambiguous. This CDR3 is built from 18 residues. The germline gives CDR1 SGHTA, CDR2 FQGNSA. V shed 4 bases and J shed 0 bases, with 19 bases lying between them. DNA for the CDR3: TGTGCCAGCAGCTCCACCGTCCCCAGGAGTAGCTCCTACAATGAGCAGTTCTTC. Its protein is CASSSTVPRSSSYNEQFF.

This clone was recorded only once. At one boundary the junction diverges from the germline segment, which might be a read error. The CDR3 nucleotides read TGTGCCAGCAGCCAAGGGCAGACCTTTCCTTATTTT. Translation gives CASSQGQTFPYF. The genes are TRBV6-5 and TRBJ1-1; D uncertain. The CDR3 spans 12 residues. The germline V gene encodes CDR1 MNHEY and CDR2 SVGAGI.

The chain is built from TRBV7-2 and TRBJ2-5; 12 positions match TRBD1. The CDR3 contains 17 residues. Germline V lookup: CDR1 SGHTA, CDR2 FQGNSA. V shed 4 bases, J shed 5 bases, and the junction held 11 bases outside the gene matches. The CDR3 DNA reads as TGTGCCAGCAGCTCAAAGGCCGGGGACAGGGGGCGGGAGACCCAGTACTTC. It specifies CASSSKAGDRGRETQYF.

The J gene is TRBJ2-3, the V gene TRBV5-4; D not certain. The length of the CDR3 is 13 residues. From germline, CDR1 is SGHNT and CDR2 YYREEE (reference sequence). Deletions cut 2 bases from V and 0 bases from J, with 4 bases between. CDR3 residues: CASSFSSTDTQYF. The CDR3 nucleotides read TGTGCCAGCAGCTTTTCTAGCACAGATACGCAGTATTTT.

The rearrangement joins TRBV5-1 to TRBJ2-7; D might be TRBD2 (5 bases). The germline gives CDR1 SGHRS, CDR2 YFSETQ. The CDR3 runs 13 residues. V shed 1 base and J shed 5 bases, with 10 bases lying between them. CDR3 DNA: TGCGCCAGCAGCTTGAATTTCGGGGACGAGCAGTACTTC. This sequence encodes CASSLNFGDEQYF.

The rearrangement links TRBV4-1 to TRBJ1-5; tentative D call: TRBD1 (6 bases). Germline CDR1 is MGHRA and CDR2 is YSYEKL. The CDR3 is 14 amino acids. V gave up 4 bases and J gave up 4 bases, with 11 bases separating them. In DNA, the CDR3 is TGCGCCAGCAGCCGCGAACAGGGTAATCAGCCCCAGCATTTT. Residues: CASSREQGNQPQHF.

This chain links TRBV3-1 (or the pseudogene TRBV3-2) with TRBJ1-6; D is unresolved. This CDR3 contains 12 residues. Per germline, CDR1 LGHDT and CDR2 YNNKEL (reference sequence). Trimming left V 0 bases short and J 8 bases short, with 2 bases between. For the CDR3, the DNA is TGTGCCAGCAGCCAAGACGATTCACCCCTCCACTTT. Encoded protein: CASSQDDSPLHF.

The J gene is TRBJ1-6, the V gene TRBV27, with a weak D call TRBD1 (6 bases). Germline lookup yields CDR1 MNHEY and CDR2 SMNVEV (reference sequence). The length of the CDR3 is 14 residues. The ends were cut back, 10 bases at V and 7 bases at J, with 17 bases in the middle. The CDR3 reads CATRTTGGNSPLHF. CDR3 nucleotide sequence: TGTGCCACCCGGACGACGGGGGGCAATTCACCCCTCCACTTT.

The count of this clone is one. The chain employs TRBV24-1 and TRBJ1-5; D not resolved. CDR3 length: 11 amino acids. Germline-derived CDR1 and CDR2 are KGHDR and SFDVKD. The V end was cut by 10 bases, the J end by 9 bases, with 12 bases between. CDR3 sequence (DNA): TGTGCCACACCCAATTGGGGGCCCCAGCATTTT. This translates into CATPNWGPQHF.